This TCR beta chain derives from a study of T cells in Graves' hyperthyroidism and ophthalmopathy. General study findings and limits: Ophthalmopathy was told apart from stable hyperthyroidism by a 13 V-J model. Ophthalmopathy got predicted by the model a median approximately 6.3 months before its onset.

Amplification of TCR beta CDR3 regions was performed using RNA transcripts as template. Primed by the HTBI set, a first-round RT-PCR was run on the TCR CDR3. TCRdb passed the multiplex PCR reads through MiXCR, listing each CDR3 protein once. The data show hundreds of thousands of distinct CDR3 sequences, around 21% seen once. V was clipped by 5 bases and J by 0 bases, with 17 bases between them. Germline V CDR1 and CDR2: SGHTA, FQGNSA. The CDR3 covers 16 residues. The table lists this clonotype with a few counts. Its antigen is as yet unknown. Diagnosis relied on clinical symptoms, serum thyroxine and TRAb, thyroid ultrasound and orbital computed tomography.

The chain recombines TRBV7-2 with TRBJ2-7; D gene ambiguous. Specimen: blood. The receptor was derived from a man aged 25-45 years with Graves' ophthalmopathy. The CDR3: CASSPTPLLSSYEQYF. Written as DNA, the CDR3 is TGTGCCAGCAGCCCGACTCCTTTATTGAGCTCCTACGAGCAGTACTTC.